Following are 22 T cell receptor beta chains from one sample sequenced in a study of a mutant IDH1 vaccine in newly diagnosed glioma. Profiling relied on immunoSEQ multiplex PCR, and the TCRdb table lists in-frame clones only, not all of them. The table shows more than 25,000 clones, with 60% to 85% occurring only once. This sample's time point: week 35, safety follow-up. Mutant IDH1 20-mer peptide, at 300 ug, made up each vaccine dose, with topical imiquimod. Their antigens remain unidentified. The source was PBMCs, collected from a glioma patient whose treatment included an IDH1 peptide vaccine. These receptors were obtained from a woman aged 30 to 39 with glioma. Some clones in this sample may be carry-over from other donors' samples.

The V call is TRBV28, the J call TRBJ1-1; no definite D call. CDR1 and CDR2 from the germline V gene are MDHEN and SYDVKM. V lost 3 bases and J lost 0, with 8 bases in between. This CDR3 is built from 14 residues. CDR3 bases: TGTGCCAGCAGTTTGCAGGCGATGAACACTGAAGCTTTCTTT. The encoded protein is CASSLQAMNTEAFF.

This clone was recorded once. The conserved phenylalanine or tryptophan is not found at the CDR3 terminus, so this likely reflects a read error. It is unclear where the CDR3 begins or ends on the DNA, so no DNA is shown, and the CDR3 is as TCRdb lists it. CDR3 in amino acids: CAWSVFIWGGTGSL. The chain recombines TRBV30 with TRBJ2-7; the D call of TRBD1 is as the table states it, not checked on the DNA. The length of the CDR3 is 14 amino acids, counting both ends. Germline V lookup: CDR1 GTSNPN, CDR2 SVGIG (reference sequence).

This clone came up a few times. The chain links TRBV5-1 to TRBJ2-3, with 7 bases identical to TRBD2. V dropped 3 bases and J dropped 6; count of bases not matched to a gene: 13. CDR1 and CDR2 (germline): SGHRS, YFSETQ. CDR3 size: 16 residues. CDR3 loop: CASSSALSAGRDTQYF. The CDR3 region has the DNA TGCGCCAGCAGCTCGGCCCTATCAGCGGGAAGGGATACGCAGTATTTT.

CDR3 protein: CASSLVREGFRNEQFF. In nucleotides, the CDR3 is TGTGCCAGCAGCCTCGTCCGGGAGGGCTTTCGGAATGAGCAGTTCTTC. The rearrangement joins TRBV13 to TRBJ2-1; 8 positions match TRBD2. The length of the CDR3 is 16 residues. The junction had 13 bases not matched to a gene; V was cut back by 5 bases and J by 7 bases. The germline gives CDR1 PRHDT, CDR2 FYEKMQ (reference sequence).

The chain is built from TRBV5-6 and TRBJ2-5, with D perhaps being TRBD1 or TRBD2 (6 bases each). The CDR3 is 14 amino acids. Germline V gives CDR1 SGHDT, CDR2 YYEEEE. V gave up 1 base and J gave up 4 bases, with 11 bases separating them. As DNA, the CDR3 is TGTGCCAGCAGCTTGCCTGGAGGGGGAGAGACCCAGTACTTC. As protein: CASSLPGGGETQYF.

The J gene is TRBJ2-3, the V gene TRBV2, with D possibly TRBD2 on 6 matching bases. Between the trimmed V and J ends, which lost 7 bases and 2 bases, there was a span of 13 bases. CDR3 size: 14 residues. Germline V gene sequence: CDR1 SNHLY, CDR2 FYNNEI. As DNA, the CDR3 is TGTGCCAGCACGACGGGAGCTCTCACAGATACGCAGTATTTT. Protein: CASTTGALTDTQYF.

The V call is TRBV10-1, the J call TRBJ2-2, with 7 bases identical to TRBD1. CDR1 is WNHNN and CDR2 is SYGVQD in the germline V gene (reference sequence). The ends lost 0 bases at V and 0 bases at J; junction bases unmatched: 1. The CDR3 contains 16 residues. The CDR3 DNA reads TGCGCCAGCAGTGAGTCCGACAGGGCGAACACCGGGGAGCTGTTTTTT. It specifies CASSESDRANTGELFF.

The J gene is TRBJ1-4, the V gene TRBV19; D may be TRBD1 (5 bases). Germline V gene sequence: CDR1 LNHDA, CDR2 SQIVND (reference sequence). CDR3 length: 15 residues. Trimming shortened V by 4 bases and J by 13 bases, and 22 bases separated the two germline ends. The CDR3 is CASSTSLRDGIGLFF. In DNA form, the CDR3 reads TGTGCCAGTAGTACCTCTCTCCGGGACGGAATTGGACTGTTTTTT.

This sequence joins TRBV7-9 and TRBJ2-1; D is unclear. This CDR3 has 15 residues. V dropped 6 bases and J dropped 2 bases, with 14 bases sitting between them. The germline V gene has CDR1 SEHNR and CDR2 FQNEAQ (reference sequence). The CDR3 spells CASSGVRGAYNEQFF. The CDR3 nucleotides read TGTGCCAGCAGTGGCGTGAGAGGAGCCTACAATGAGCAGTTCTTC.

This clone was found once. Here the CDR3 reads CASSYSWDGWDEQFF. The CDR3 nucleotides read TGTGCCAGCAGTTACTCTTGGGACGGGTGGGATGAGCAGTTCTTC. The chain carries TRBV6-6 and TRBJ2-1; tentatively, D is TRBD1 or TRBD2 (5 bases each). This CDR3 has 15 residues. The V gene lost 0 bases and the J gene lost 8 bases, with 14 bases spanning the gap. Germline V gives CDR1 MNHNY, CDR2 SVGAGI (reference sequence).

The V gene is TRBV28, the J gene TRBJ2-6; D is tentatively TRBD1 or TRBD2 (5 bases each). This CDR3 is built from 19 residues. Germline CDR1 reads MDHEN; CDR2 reads SYDVKM. Between the trimmed V and J ends, which lost 4 bases and 3 bases, there was a span of 22 bases. CDR3 residues: CASSSPLWDVNGGANVLTF. CDR3 nucleotide sequence: TGTGCCAGCAGTTCTCCTTTGTGGGACGTAAATGGTGGGGCCAACGTCCTGACTTTC.

This chain joins TRBV5-4 and TRBJ2-7; D not resolved. In germline, CDR1 is SGHNT, CDR2 YYREEE (reference sequence). Trimming took off 3 bases at V and 0 bases at J, with 10 bases between the two ends. The CDR3 has 14 residues. CDR3 sequence reads: CASSYFGRSYEQYF. The CDR3 DNA sequence: TGTGCCAGCAGCTACTTCGGCCGCTCCTACGAGCAGTACTTC.

The chain combines TRBV2 with TRBJ2-7; D uncertain. This CDR3 is built from 14 residues. The V end was cut by 7 bases, the J end by 3 bases, with 16 bases between. Germline assignment: CDR1 SNHLY and CDR2 FYNNEI. The CDR3 protein is CASIEVPSRYEQYF. CDR3 nucleotides: TGTGCCAGCATCGAAGTGCCCTCTCGCTACGAGCAGTACTTC.

CDR3 sequence: CASSVGDPYEQYF. The CDR3 bases are TGTGCCAGCAGCGTGGGGGACCCCTACGAGCAGTACTTC. This rearrangement joins TRBV9 to TRBJ2-7; D possibly uses TRBD1 or TRBD2 (5 bases each). Germline loops: CDR1 SGDLS, CDR2 YYNGEE. This CDR3 has 13 amino acids. V shed 2 bases and J shed 2 bases, with 8 bases lying between them.

This chain links TRBV7-8 with TRBJ2-7, with TRBD2 matching over 7 bases. This CDR3 contains 13 residues. V gave up 5 bases and J gave up 0 bases; unmatched junction bases: 1. The V gene's germline CDR1 is SGHVS and CDR2 FQNEAQ. Here the CDR3 reads CASSRDYSYEQYF. The DNA for the CDR3 is TGTGCCAGCAGCCGGGACTACTCCTACGAGCAGTACTTC.

The table lists this clone with a few counts. The chain employs TRBV19 and TRBJ1-1; tentatively, D is TRBD1 (5 bases). This CDR3 is built from 13 residues. The V gene lost 4 bases and the J gene lost 9 bases, with 15 bases spanning the gap. Germline CDR1 and CDR2: LNHDA and SQIVND (reference sequence). The CDR3 is CASSTRDPWQAFF. The CDR3, as DNA: TGTGCCAGTAGTACCCGGGACCCCTGGCAAGCTTTCTTT.

The chain couples TRBV5-6 to TRBJ2-5; D may correspond to TRBD1 or TRBD2 (6 bases each). Trimming shortened V by 0 bases and J by 5 bases, and 17 bases separated the two germline ends. Germline V gene lookup returns CDR1 SGHDT and CDR2 YYEEEE. This CDR3 spans 16 amino acids. The CDR3 nucleotides read TGTGCCAGCAGCTTGGAGGCAGGGGAGGTAGGGGAGACCCAGTACTTC. It codes for CASSLEAGEVGETQYF.

This sequence joins TRBV2 and TRBJ2-7; 8 bases line up with TRBD1. This CDR3 is 20 amino acids long. Germline CDR1 SNHLY, CDR2 FYNNEI. Losses at the gene ends were 3 bases for V and 0 bases for J; bases not matched to a gene: 19. The CDR3 sequence: CASSENEEDRVLFFSYEQYF. In DNA form, the CDR3 reads TGTGCCAGCAGTGAGAACGAGGAGGACAGGGTCCTCTTCTTCTCCTACGAGCAGTACTTC. Using reference TRBV2 and TRBJ2-7 for the parts outside the CDR3, the full variable domain is EPEVTQTPSHQVTQMGQEVILRCVPISNHLYFYWYRQILGQKVEFLVSFYNNEISEKSEIFDDQFSVERPDGSNFTLKIRSTKLEDSAMYFCASSENEEDRVLFFSYEQYFGPGTRLTVT.

This chain links TRBV20-1 with TRBJ1-2; D gene unclear. CDR3 length: 10 amino acids. The germline gives CDR1 DFQATT, CDR2 SNEGSKA (reference sequence). V was shortened by 5 bases and J by 8 bases, with 9 bases between the two germline ends. CDR3 loop: CSAPVGGYTF. For the CDR3, the DNA is TGCAGTGCTCCCGTTGGGGGCTACACCTTC.

This clone is a singleton in its sample. This rearrangement joins TRBV30 to TRBJ2-7; 13 bases are a match to TRBD2. J lost 3 bases, V lost 4 bases, and 3 bases had no gene match. The CDR3 consists of 14 residues. From germline, CDR1 is GTSNPN and CDR2 SVGIG (reference sequence). CDR3 sequence reads: CAWTRTSGGYEQYF. DNA for the CDR3: TGTGCCTGGACCAGGACTAGCGGGGGCTACGAGCAGTACTTC.

The J gene is TRBJ2-7, the V gene TRBV9, with TRBD2 matching 8 bases. Germline V CDR1 and CDR2: SGDLS, YYNGEE. The CDR3 has 15 amino acids. Trimming at V came to 4 bases and at J to 0 bases, leaving 6 bases not matched to a gene. The CDR3 sequence: CASSPGGAVSYEQYF. CDR3 nucleotide sequence: TGTGCCAGCAGCCCGGGGGGGGCGGTCTCCTACGAGCAGTACTTC.

This rearrangement joins TRBV19 to TRBJ2-7; D could derive from TRBD1 or TRBD2 (5 bases each). The germline CDR1 and CDR2 sequences are LNHDA and SQIVND (reference sequence). V lost 4 bases and J lost 4, with 14 bases in between. There are 14 residues in the CDR3. CDR3 region: CASSTRDGDYEQYF. Here the CDR3 DNA reads TGTGCCAGTAGTACCCGGGACGGAGATTACGAGCAGTACTTC.